This T cell receptor (beta chain) was captured in a study of T-cell reconstitution after alpha-beta-depleted transplantation in children. Germline V gene sequence: CDR1 MGHDK, CDR2 SYGVNS. V dropped 2 bases and J dropped 2; count of bases not matched to a gene: 8. CDR3 length: 16 residues. Researchers prepared the TCRbeta library using unique molecular identifiers, the study reports. MiXCR, applied by TCRdb to the PCR reads, yields one record per CDR3 protein. The sample lists 120,000 or so distinct CDR3 sequences; 10% were seen once. The specimen comprised PBMCs from the stem cell graft donor, sampled from the stem cell graft. The V call is TRBV25-1, the J call TRBJ1-2, with 7 bases lining up with TRBD1. The origin of this receptor is a human donor who donated a stem cell graft to a child with acute lymphoblastic leukemia. The CDR3 region is CASSEHRGYVNYGYTF. The CDR3 nucleotides are TGTGCCAGCAGTGAACACAGGGGTTATGTGAACTATGGCTACACCTTC.